This T cell receptor (beta chain) was sequenced in a study of CD8 T cells in ankylosing spondylitis (dated 2017 in TCRdb). As for the study more broadly: To find TCR variants linked to disease, the study profiled T cell receptor beta repertoires in ankylosing spondylitis patients and healthy donors. The whole study cohort included about a hundred healthy donors and around 25 ankylosing spondylitis patients. Samples of peripheral blood were taken, and for ankylosing spondylitis patients, synovial fluid was collected as well. What the study reported, not specific to this receptor: A TCR beta motif made up of roughly eight highly homologous amino acid variants appeared to be characteristic of blood from ankylosing spondylitis patients. The disease-linked clones were reported as significantly enriched in matched synovial fluid samples from ankylosing spondylitis patients. Some TCR beta motif variants had previously been reported in synovial fluid and blood of reactive arthritis patients, which suggested common disease-initiation mechanisms. The disease-linked clones showed a CD8+ phenotype and occurred at relatively low frequencies in peripheral blood.

In its sample, this clonotype was seen a few times. Its antigen remains undetermined. The sample holds no much larger clone one base away, and base qualities are not on file. Sequencer: Illumina HiSeq 2500. Quantitative 5'-RACE with molecular barcodes was used to prepare TCR beta libraries. Regarding the original processing steps: A new computational method, built on a probabilistic model of VDJ rearrangement, was used to identify disease-linked TCR variants. TCRdb reanalyzed the raw reads on its own, using fastp at Q25 for trimming and MiXCR for clone calling, and kept in-frame beta chains. Identical CDR3 proteins give one entry, which carries the most common genes and DNA. TCRdb's processing, not the authors', yielded these V and J calls. This sample gives around 140,000 distinct CDR3 sequences in total; about a sixth of them show up just once. The ten largest clones represent approximately 30% of the sample.

Deletion took 6 bases off V and 4 bases off J, with a span of 20 bases between the germline ends. From a lookup of the germline V gene, CDR1 and CDR2 are MDHEN and SYDVKM. Including cysteine and phenylalanine, the CDR3 has 16 amino acids. The read is trimmed to its CDR3 DNA, 48 bases read in frame from base 1. The sequence derives from a male donor with ankylosing spondylitis. What was sequenced was blood, either unsorted or a sorted T cell fraction (not recorded which). The chain uses TRBV28 and TRBJ2-3, with a weak D call of TRBD2 (6 bases match). The DNA reads as follows: TGTGCCAGCAGCCCAACGGTCGGGAGCAAGGCAGATACGCAGTATTTT. The encoded protein is CASSPTVGSKADTQYF.